This TCR beta chain was found in a study of blood T cell repertoires in COVID-19. V lost 5 bases and J lost 1, with 11 bases in between. The V gene's germline CDR1 is KGHSH and CDR2 LQKENI. This CDR3 comprises 14 residues. TCRdb keeps only in-frame clones here, not all; method: immunoSEQ multiplex PCR. Among about 180,000 clones listed, about 86% were seen once. The source is a man aged 50 or older with active or convalescent COVID-19. The J gene is TRBJ2-5, the V gene TRBV18, with a possible D match to TRBD1 (6 bases). The sequenced sample was peripheral blood. The CDR3 coding sequence is TGTGCCAGCTCATACCGACAGGCCCAAGAGACCCAGTACTTC. Translated: CASSYRQAQETQYF.